The clone carrying this T cell receptor beta chain came up many times. Its antigen is undetermined. The V gene end was trimmed by 5 bases and the J gene end by 1 base; junction bases not matched to a gene: 17. The CDR3 runs to 19 residues. Looked up from germline, CDR1 is MNHEY and CDR2 is SVGEGT. These data originate in a study of response to subunit inactivated influenza vaccine. The study's findings and limits: Each seasonal influenza vaccination recruits few new T cells, the authors suggested.

TCRdb processed the RT-PCR reads anew with MiXCR; each CDR3 protein has one entry. The sample records 550,000 to 800,000 distinct CDR3 sequences, approximately 13% being singletons. Sequences were derived from PBMCs from blood, sampled around 15 days before vaccination. The chain recombines TRBV6-2 or TRBV6-3 with TRBJ1-1; 9 bases are shared with TRBD1. This TCR was recovered from a man in his fifties or sixties who received an inactivated influenza vaccine. The CDR3 coding sequence is TGTGCCAGCAGTCCCGAGGGGTTAACCGGGACAGGGAAGAACACTGAAGCTTTCTTT. It encodes CASSPEGLTGTGKNTEAFF.